This T cell receptor beta chain was obtained from a study of cytomegalovirus exposure and HLA in healthy donors. The PCR employed 60 Vbeta primers together with 13 Jbeta primers. Data came from immunoSEQ multiplex PCR; TCRdb stores just in-frame clones and leaves some out. The sample consists of 100,000 or so clones, about 70% of them appearing once. The CDR3 consists of 12 residues. Germline CDR1 SNHLY, CDR2 FYNNEI. In the case of this clone: The junction shows a germline mismatch at one end, possibly a read error.

The sample consisted of PBMCs. The V gene is TRBV2, the J gene TRBJ2-7, with D tentatively TRBD1 (5 bases). The clonotype was recovered from a man aged 25-40 years in good health and CMV-seronegative. CDR3 nucleotide sequence: TGTGCCAGCAGTGACCTTGGACAAAAAGTAAACTTC. Protein sequence: CASSDLGQKVNF.